Here is one T cell receptor beta chain with its context. The antigen is undetermined. Assay: immunoSEQ multiplex PCR; the TCRdb copy retains only in-frame clones and omits some. The sample has some 120,000 clones; under 90% are singletons. This sample stems from a study of T cell responses to AZD1222 COVID-19 vaccine. General study points: Donor demographics were predominantly white British with a female majority; clonal diversity may be underestimated. Of the AZD1222 recipients, only 5 to 7 were seropositive at baseline. Spike-wide coverage was observed for vaccine-associated CD4 TCRs, with dominant responses at 160-218 and 743-854.

V was shortened by 5 bases and J by 4 bases, with 8 bases between the two germline ends. The CDR3 runs to 13 residues. Germline assignment: CDR1 LNHDA and CDR2 SQIVND (reference sequence). J is TRBJ2-2 and V is TRBV19; unclear D gene. This receptor was obtained from an adult in good health. The sequenced sample was peripheral blood, obtained on day 0 of AZD1222 vaccination. The CDR3 protein is CASSWAGTGELFF. CDR3 DNA: TGTGCCAGTAGTTGGGCTGGCACCGGGGAGCTGTTTTTT.